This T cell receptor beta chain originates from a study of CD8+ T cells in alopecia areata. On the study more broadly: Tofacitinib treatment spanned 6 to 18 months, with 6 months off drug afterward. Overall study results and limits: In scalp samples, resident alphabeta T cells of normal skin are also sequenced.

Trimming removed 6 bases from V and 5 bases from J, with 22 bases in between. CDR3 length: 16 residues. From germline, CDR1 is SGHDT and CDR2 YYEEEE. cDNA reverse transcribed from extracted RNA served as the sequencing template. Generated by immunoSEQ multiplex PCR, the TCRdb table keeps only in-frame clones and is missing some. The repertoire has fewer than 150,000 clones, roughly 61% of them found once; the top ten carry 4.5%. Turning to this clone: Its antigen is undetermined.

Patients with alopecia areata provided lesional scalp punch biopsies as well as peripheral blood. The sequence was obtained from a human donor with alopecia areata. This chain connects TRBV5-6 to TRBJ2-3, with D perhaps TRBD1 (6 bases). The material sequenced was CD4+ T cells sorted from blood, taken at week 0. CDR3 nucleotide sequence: TGTGCCAGCACCTACATGCGCGATCAAGGGGGAGATACGCAGTATTTT. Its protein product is CASTYMRDQGGDTQYF.